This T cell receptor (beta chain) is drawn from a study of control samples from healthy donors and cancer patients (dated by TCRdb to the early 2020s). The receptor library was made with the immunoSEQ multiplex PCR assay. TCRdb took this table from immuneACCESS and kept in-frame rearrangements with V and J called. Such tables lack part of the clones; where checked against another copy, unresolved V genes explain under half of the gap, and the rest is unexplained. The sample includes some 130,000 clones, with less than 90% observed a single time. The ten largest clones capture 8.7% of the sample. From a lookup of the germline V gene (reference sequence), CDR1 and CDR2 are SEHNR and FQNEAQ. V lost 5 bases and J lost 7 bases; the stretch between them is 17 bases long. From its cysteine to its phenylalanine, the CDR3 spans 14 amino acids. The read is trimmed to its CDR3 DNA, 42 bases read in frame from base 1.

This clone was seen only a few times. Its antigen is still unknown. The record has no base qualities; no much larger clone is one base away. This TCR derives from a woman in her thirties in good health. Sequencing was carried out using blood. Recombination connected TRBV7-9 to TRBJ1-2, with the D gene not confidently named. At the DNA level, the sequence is TGTGCCAGCAGCCCCCTGGATTCGCCCGCTGGCTACACCTTC. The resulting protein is CASSPLDSPAGYTF.